Listed here are 8 T cell receptor beta chains from one sample, sequenced in a study of blood T cell repertoires in COVID-19. Sequenced by immunoSEQ multiplex PCR; TCRdb stores in-frame clones only, minus some. The data show roughly 140,000 clones, 79% seen once. The sequencing input was peripheral blood. All receptors come from a man between 50 and 59 years old with active or convalescent COVID-19.

This chain uses TRBV7-9 with TRBJ2-3; 8 bases match TRBD1. The V gene end was trimmed by 5 bases and the J gene end by 4 bases; junction bases not matched to a gene: 11. CDR3 length: 16 amino acids. Germline CDR1 is SEHNR and CDR2 is FQNEAQ (reference sequence). As DNA, the CDR3 is TGTGCCAGCAGCAACTACAGGGGGTACGGGGCAGATACGCAGTATTTT. Translating it yields CASSNYRGYGADTQYF.

This chain joins TRBV27 and TRBJ1-1; 8 bases are a match to TRBD1. The CDR3 runs to 14 residues. V lost 4 bases to trimming and J lost 5 bases; unmatched junction nucleotides: 6. CDR1 is MNHEY and CDR2 is SMNVEV in the germline V gene (reference sequence). In DNA form, the CDR3 reads TGTGCCAGCAGTTCCTACAGGGGGTTAACTGAAGCTTTCTTT. Encoded protein: CASSSYRGLTEAFF.

This chain connects TRBV30 to TRBJ1-1, with a tentative D call TRBD1 (5 bases). V lost 5 bases and J lost 5, with 18 bases in between. CDR3 length: 14 amino acids. Germline V gene data show CDR1 as GTSNPN and CDR2 as SVGIG (reference sequence). The CDR3 loop reads CAWGNTAPGTEAFF. DNA for the CDR3: TGTGCCTGGGGGAATACGGCCCCAGGGACTGAAGCTTTCTTT.

The chain employs TRBV14 and TRBJ2-2, with TRBD2 as a possible D gene (6 bases). The ends were cut back, 2 bases at V and 1 base at J, with 11 bases in the middle. CDR1 SGHDN and CDR2 FVKESK come from the germline V gene. CDR3 length equals 16 residues. The CDR3: CASSQISGVNTGELFF. The CDR3 coding sequence is TGTGCCAGCAGCCAAATTAGCGGCGTGAACACCGGGGAGCTGTTTTTT.

The chain employs TRBV7-2 and TRBJ2-1, with TRBD1 as a possible D gene (5 bases). The V and J ends lost 0 bases and 1 base respectively, with 10 bases between them. The length of the CDR3 is 16 residues. CDR1 and CDR2 from the germline V gene are SGHTA and FQGNSA. CDR3: CASSLAGPGSYNEQFF. CDR3 nucleotides: TGTGCCAGCAGCTTAGCGGGGCCCGGATCCTACAATGAGCAGTTCTTC.

The chain links TRBV28 to TRBJ1-5, with 8 bases that match TRBD1. This CDR3 contains 18 residues. Unmatched junction bases numbered 13, after V lost 3 bases and J lost 3 bases. CDR1 is MDHEN and CDR2 is SYDVKM in the germline V gene. CDR3 loop: CASSFSLGQGGDNQPQHF. The CDR3 bases are TGTGCCAGCAGTTTTTCCCTCGGACAGGGAGGGGACAATCAGCCCCAGCATTTT.

The chain employs TRBV4-2 and TRBJ2-2, with 10 bases lining up with TRBD2. Germline trimming cut 1 base from V and 4 bases from J; bases unmatched to any gene: 6. Germline CDR1 is LGHNA and CDR2 is YNFKEQ. The CDR3 covers 17 residues. The CDR3 DNA reads TGTGCCAGCAGCCAAGGGGAGCTAGCGGGAGTCACCGGGGAGCTGTTTTTT. This encodes CASSQGELAGVTGELFF.

V is TRBV3-1 (or the pseudogene TRBV3-2) and J is TRBJ2-1; TRBD2 matches 8 bases. J gave up 1 base and V 3 bases, and 5 bases lay outside the gene matches. The germline V gene encodes CDR1 LGHDT and CDR2 YNNKEL (reference sequence). The CDR3 runs 16 residues. The CDR3 DNA reads TGTGCCAGCAGCCAGCCCGGGACTAGGTCCTACAATGAGCAGTTCTTC. Its translation: CASSQPGTRSYNEQFF.